Following are 18 T cell receptor beta chains from one sample sequenced in a study of EBV T-cell therapy then PD-1 blockade in nasopharyngeal carcinoma. Stated treatment: AdE1-LMPpoly-expanded autologous EBV-specific T-cell therapy followed by anti-PD-1 nivolumab. No cognate antigen is known for these TCRs. Data came from immunoSEQ multiplex PCR; TCRdb stores just in-frame clones and leaves some out. Of some 21,000 clones in the sample, around 82% were seen once. The sequences come from CD8+ T cells from blood, collected at day 61 from a patient whose treatment included autologous EBV-specific T cells and nivolumab. These receptors were collected from a middle-aged man with nasopharyngeal carcinoma.

The V and J genes are TRBV7-8 and TRBJ2-7; D is undetermined. Trimming removed 5 bases from V and 3 bases from J, with 14 bases in between. Germline loops: CDR1 SGHVS, CDR2 FQNEAQ. This CDR3 comprises 14 residues. As DNA, the CDR3 is TGTGCCAGCAGCCCCGTCGAGGATCTCTACGAGCAGTACTTC. It codes for CASSPVEDLYEQYF.

The chain has TRBV7-8 and TRBJ1-5, with TRBD1 identical over 7 bases. V shed 5 bases and J 6 bases; nucleotides not matched to a gene: 7. The CDR3 contains 14 residues. The germline V gene has CDR1 SGHVS and CDR2 FQNEAQ. For the CDR3, the DNA is TGTGCCAGCAGCCAGACAGGGTTGAGTCAGCCCCAGCATTTT. Protein: CASSQTGLSQPQHF.

This clone was seen only once. This chain connects TRBV19 to TRBJ1-2, with unresolved D. Germline CDR1 LNHDA, CDR2 SQIVND (reference sequence). V was shortened by 3 bases and J by 5 bases, with 16 bases between the two germline ends. The length of the CDR3 is 15 residues. This chain's CDR3 is CASSIKKYRDYGYTF. CDR3 coding DNA: TGTGCCAGTAGTATTAAGAAGTATCGAGATTATGGCTACACCTTC.

The gene calls are TRBV12-3 or TRBV12-4 and TRBJ2-7, with TRBD1 identical over 9 bases. The junction had 3 bases not matched to a gene; V was cut back by 5 bases and J by 4 bases. The CDR3 contains 13 residues. For the CDR3, the DNA is TGTGCCAGCAGTCAGGGACAGGGTTACGAGCAGTACTTC. This encodes CASSQGQGYEQYF.

The chain is built from TRBV9 and TRBJ2-7; 7 positions match TRBD2. V lost 3 bases and J lost 4; bases outside the gene matches: 7. The germline gives CDR1 SGDLS, CDR2 YYNGEE. The CDR3 consists of 14 residues. CDR3 protein: CASSGGREGYEQYF. In DNA form, the CDR3 reads TGTGCCAGCAGCGGTGGGAGGGAAGGGTACGAGCAGTACTTC.

The J gene is TRBJ1-6, the V gene TRBV4-1; D remains ambiguous. CDR3 length: 12 amino acids. Germline CDR1 MGHRA, CDR2 YSYEKL. Trimming stripped 0 bases from V and 10 bases from J, with 4 bases between. Here the CDR3 reads CASSQEFSPLHF. Written as DNA, the CDR3 is TGCGCCAGCAGCCAAGAATTCTCACCCCTCCACTTT.

This clone has only a few counts. The chain is built from TRBV11-1 and TRBJ2-7, with D unclear. The CDR3 covers 13 residues. Trimming took 2 bases from V and 2 from J, leaving 7 bases between them. Germline V gives CDR1 SGHAT, CDR2 FQDESV (reference sequence). The CDR3 region is CASSLQYPYEQYF. The CDR3 DNA reads as TGTGCCAGCAGCTTACAGTACCCCTACGAGCAGTACTTC. The variable domain in full, with the rest retrieved from reference TRBV11-1 and TRBJ2-7, is EAEVAQSPRYKITEKSQAVAFWCDPISGHATLYWYRQILGQGPELLVQFQDESVVDDSQLPKDRFSAERLKGVDSTLKIQPAELGDSAMYLCASSLQYPYEQYFGPGTRLTVT.

The chain is built from TRBV6-4 and TRBJ2-3; 10 positions agree with TRBD1. J gave up 2 bases and V 0 bases, and 2 bases lay outside the gene matches. The CDR3 totals 16 residues. The V gene's germline CDR1 is MRHNA and CDR2 SNTAGT. The CDR3 protein is CASSDSGQGDTDTQYF. CDR3 DNA sequence: TGTGCCAGCAGTGACTCCGGACAGGGGGACACAGATACGCAGTATTTT.

The chain couples TRBV7-9 to TRBJ1-2; D unclear. Between the trimmed V and J ends, which lost 5 bases and 4 bases, there was a span of 11 bases. Germline V lookup: CDR1 SEHNR, CDR2 FQNEAQ (reference sequence). This CDR3 is built from 13 residues. CDR3 DNA: TGTGCCAGCAGCCTAGGAATCGCCTATGGCTACACCTTC. This translates into CASSLGIAYGYTF.

The chain couples TRBV2 to TRBJ1-4; TRBD1 matches 9 bases. J was trimmed by 7 bases and V by 6 bases; bases with no gene match: 6. This CDR3 contains 14 residues. Germline V gene sequence: CDR1 SNHLY, CDR2 FYNNEI. CDR3 amino acids: CASREQGAGEKLFF. The CDR3 nucleotides read TGTGCCAGCAGAGAACAGGGGGCAGGTGAAAAACTGTTTTTT.

The chain couples TRBV9 to TRBJ1-4; 8 nucleotides match TRBD1. Germline V gives CDR1 SGDLS, CDR2 YYNGEE. V trimming: 4 bases; J trimming: 10 bases; junction bases outside the gene matches: 6. There are 13 residues in the CDR3. CDR3 nucleotides: TGTGCCAGCAGCCCAGGACAGGGTGGAAAACTGTTTTTT. Its translation: CASSPGQGGKLFF.

The genes are TRBV28 and TRBJ2-1; the D gene could be TRBD1 or TRBD2 (6 bases each). The CDR3 extends over 15 amino acids. Germline assignment: CDR1 MDHEN and CDR2 SYDVKM. V lost 2 bases and J 8 bases, leaving 16 bases between the germline ends. The CDR3, as DNA: TGTGCCAGCAGTTTAACTGACGGGGGCAGTGATGAGCAGTTCTTC. It translates to CASSLTDGGSDEQFF.

The V gene is TRBV11-2, the J gene TRBJ1-1, with D unclear. V was trimmed by 1 base and J by 3 bases, leaving 12 bases between them. Per germline, CDR1 SGHAT and CDR2 FQNNGV. The CDR3 sequence is 15 residues long. CDR3 sequence reads: CASSLALGWDTEAFF. Here the CDR3 DNA reads TGTGCCAGCAGCTTAGCTCTGGGGTGGGACACTGAAGCTTTCTTT.

The genes are TRBV3-1 (or the pseudogene TRBV3-2) and TRBJ2-5, with D perhaps TRBD1 (5 bases). The CDR3 spans 14 residues. V was shortened by 5 bases and J by 0 bases, with 10 bases between the two germline ends. Germline CDR1 and CDR2: LGHDT and YNNKEL (reference sequence). The chain's CDR3 is CASSTRQYQETQYF. The DNA for the CDR3 is TGTGCCAGCAGCACCCGACAGTACCAAGAGACCCAGTACTTC.

The chain joins TRBV7-9 to TRBJ2-7; no clear D. Trimming shortened V by 5 bases and J by 2 bases, and 16 bases separated the two germline ends. Germline V gene sequence: CDR1 SEHNR, CDR2 FQNEAQ (reference sequence). The CDR3 sequence is 15 residues long. CDR3 sequence: CASSLSSVDTYEQYF. The CDR3 nucleotides read TGTGCCAGCAGCCTCTCTTCGGTAGATACCTACGAGCAGTACTTC.

The V and J genes are TRBV6-5 and TRBJ2-5; D possibly corresponds to TRBD1 (7 bases). The CDR3 length is 15 residues. Germline assignment: CDR1 MNHEY and CDR2 SVGAGI. V lost 6 bases and J 3 bases, leaving 17 bases between the germline ends. CDR3 bases: TGTGCCAGCAGCCCCTGGAGGGACAGCAAAGAGACCCAGTACTTC. It yields the protein CASSPWRDSKETQYF.

The chain combines TRBV18 with TRBJ2-1; D may correspond to TRBD1 or TRBD2 (5 bases each). With 2 bases removed from V and 6 bases from J, the gap between germline ends came to 11 bases. Germline values: CDR1 KGHSH, CDR2 LQKENI. There are 14 residues in the CDR3. The CDR3 spells CASSPEVRGNEQFF. CDR3 in DNA: TGTGCCAGCTCACCAGAGGTGAGGGGCAATGAGCAGTTCTTC.

The chain employs TRBV6-5 and TRBJ2-1; D gene unclear. Germline V gene data show CDR1 as MNHEY and CDR2 as SVGAGI. The CDR3 sequence is 14 residues long. Trimming stripped 5 bases from V and 4 bases from J, with 12 bases between. This CDR3 reads CASSRPTGYNEQFF. The CDR3 nucleotides are TGTGCCAGCAGTCGACCGACGGGTTACAATGAGCAGTTCTTC.